The 22 T cell receptor beta chains listed next were all sequenced from one sample in a study of technical replicates of blood from a few donors. Only in-frame clones appear in the TCRdb table, and some are missing; sequencing was by immunoSEQ multiplex PCR. In the table there are roughly 87,000 clones, just under 95% of which are singletons. The sequenced sample consisted of T cells isolated from PBMCs. These receptors were obtained from a human donor in good health.

The chain carries TRBV2 and TRBJ2-3; 12 bases line up with TRBD2. The trim removed 5 bases at V and 0 bases at J, leaving 9 bases unmatched. The germline gives CDR1 SNHLY, CDR2 FYNNEI. The CDR3 is 18 amino acids. The CDR3 spells CASSLTVLAGGSTDTQYF. The CDR3 DNA follows: TGTGCCAGCAGTCTGACTGTGCTAGCGGGAGGGAGCACAGATACGCAGTATTTT.

The genes are TRBV9 and TRBJ1-5; possible D gene TRBD1, 6 bases. V was shortened by 3 bases and J by 4 bases, with 14 bases between the two germline ends. CDR3 length: 15 residues. From germline, CDR1 is SGDLS and CDR2 YYNGEE. The CDR3 loop is CASSAGAEKNQPQHF. In nucleotides, the CDR3 is TGTGCCAGCAGCGCAGGGGCCGAGAAGAATCAGCCCCAGCATTTT.

This clone has just one count. The chain couples TRBV11-3 to TRBJ1-2, with 8 bases that match TRBD1. CDR3 length equals 14 residues. Unmatched junction bases numbered 10, after V lost 5 bases and J lost 8 bases. Germline values: CDR1 SGHNT, CDR2 YENEEA. The CDR3 nucleotides read TGTGCCAGCAGCCAACAGGGCAGGGGGCTAGGCTACACCTTC. Protein: CASSQQGRGLGYTF.

This clone was seen more than once but under ten times. CDR3 protein: CAWTPFNTEAFF. For the CDR3, the DNA is TGTGCCTGGACCCCCTTTAACACTGAAGCTTTCTTT. The V call is TRBV30, the J call TRBJ1-1; D gene unclear. The CDR3 extends over 12 amino acids. The germline gives CDR1 GTSNPN, CDR2 SVGIG (reference sequence). V gave up 4 bases and J gave up 2 bases, with 8 bases separating them.

The rearrangement links TRBV5-1 to TRBJ2-2; the match to TRBD2 covers 11 bases. Losses at the gene ends were 0 bases for V and 6 bases for J; bases not matched to a gene: 1. Germline V CDR1 and CDR2: SGHRS, YFSETQ. This CDR3 region has 15 residues. The CDR3 DNA reads TGCGCCAGCAGCTTGGGGGGACTAGCGGCCGGGGAGCTGTTTTTT. Amino acid sequence: CASSLGGLAAGELFF.

The rearrangement links TRBV7-9 to TRBJ1-4; TRBD1 matches at 7 bases. CDR1 is SEHNR and CDR2 is FQNEAQ in the germline V gene (reference sequence). J was trimmed by 7 bases and V by 4 bases; bases with no gene match: 9. The CDR3 covers 15 residues. CDR3 amino acids: CASSWGTVWGEKLFF. The CDR3 region has the DNA TGTGCCAGCAGCTGGGGGACAGTGTGGGGTGAAAAACTGTTTTTT.

The chain couples TRBV18 to TRBJ1-1, with D possibly matching TRBD1 (6 bases). Trimming stripped 2 bases from V and 4 bases from J, with 17 bases between. Germline CDR1 is KGHSH and CDR2 is LQKENI. This CDR3 has 16 amino acids. DNA for the CDR3: TGTGCCAGCTCACCAGGGGCAGGGGAACCCCCCACTGAAGCTTTCTTT. Amino acid sequence: CASSPGAGEPPTEAFF.

This chain connects TRBV5-5 to TRBJ2-1, with D possibly matching TRBD1 (6 bases). Between the trimmed V and J ends, which lost 2 bases and 5 bases, there was a span of 14 bases. The CDR3 is made up of 15 amino acids. In germline, CDR1 is SGHKS, CDR2 YYEKEE (reference sequence). CDR3 DNA sequence: TGTGCCAGCAGCTTCCCAGGGGATCTCAACAATGAGCAGTTCTTC. Its protein product is CASSFPGDLNNEQFF.

This chain connects TRBV19 to TRBJ2-2; 9 bases agree with TRBD2. The CDR3 totals 17 residues. With 0 bases clipped from V and 6 bases from J, the junction kept 8 bases outside the gene matches. Germline V lookup: CDR1 LNHDA, CDR2 SQIVND (reference sequence). The chain's CDR3 is CASSIDVYSGSAGELFF. CDR3 bases: TGTGCCAGTAGTATAGACGTATATAGCGGGAGCGCCGGGGAGCTGTTTTTT. The whole variable domain, filled in from reference TRBV19 and TRBJ2-2, reads DGGITQSPKYLFRKEGQNVTLSCEQNLNHDAMYWYRQDPGQGLRLIYYSQIVNDFQKGDIAEGYSVSREKKESFPLTVTSAQKNPTAFYLCASSIDVYSGSAGELFFGEGSRLTVL.

The chain recombines TRBV11-2 with TRBJ1-1; D is unresolved. CDR1 is SGHAT, CDR2 FQNNGV, per germline. The CDR3 contains 13 residues. The ends were cut back, 0 bases at V and 10 bases at J, with 12 bases in the middle. CDR3 nucleotide sequence: TGTGCCAGCAGCTTAGATTACACCGAGGCAGCTTTCTTT. Protein: CASSLDYTEAAFF.

The chain has TRBV4-1 and TRBJ2-5; 8 nucleotides agree with TRBD2. Germline trimming cut 1 base from V and 5 bases from J; bases unmatched to any gene: 3. CDR1 is MGHRA and CDR2 is YSYEKL in the germline V gene. The CDR3 runs to 14 residues. CDR3 in amino acids: CASSQGLARETQYF. CDR3 in DNA: TGCGCCAGCAGCCAAGGACTAGCGAGGGAGACCCAGTACTTC.

The chain carries TRBV13 and TRBJ2-1; weak D call: TRBD1 (6 bases). V was pared by 5 bases and J by 3 bases, with 11 bases between. The CDR3 is 14 residues long. Germline-derived CDR1 and CDR2 are PRHDT and FYEKMQ (reference sequence). The CDR3 spells CASSLQGRYNEQFF. Here the CDR3 DNA reads TGTGCCAGCAGCCTTCAGGGGCGCTACAATGAGCAGTTCTTC.

The gene calls are TRBV18 and TRBJ1-1; D remains ambiguous. CDR1 KGHSH and CDR2 LQKENI come from the germline V gene. The CDR3 has 15 residues. Trimming pared 1 base from V and 3 bases from J, leaving 12 bases between. CDR3 protein: CASSPQPGMDTEAFF. The CDR3 region has the DNA TGTGCCAGCTCACCACAGCCCGGGATGGACACTGAAGCTTTCTTT.

The rearrangement links TRBV9 to TRBJ2-1; 11 bases agree with TRBD2. Unmatched junction bases numbered 5, after V lost 3 bases and J lost 6 bases. Per germline, CDR1 SGDLS and CDR2 YYNGEE. CDR3 size: 15 residues. CDR3 protein: CASSARLAGFNEQFF. The CDR3 region has the DNA TGTGCCAGCAGCGCCCGACTAGCGGGGTTCAATGAGCAGTTCTTC.

This chain connects TRBV15 to TRBJ2-5, with 12 bases matching TRBD1. Germline V lookup: CDR1 LNHNV, CDR2 YYDKDF (reference sequence). Losses at the gene ends were 2 bases for V and 4 bases for J; bases not matched to a gene: 11. The CDR3 covers 18 residues. The CDR3 DNA follows: TGTGCCACCAGCAGATTAAGCATCCGGGACAGGGGGCGAGAGACCCAGTACTTC. Its protein product is CATSRLSIRDRGRETQYF.

This sequence joins TRBV4-2 and TRBJ2-3; maybe TRBD1 (6 bases). There are 15 residues in the CDR3. V gave up 4 bases and J gave up 4 bases, with 15 bases separating them. Germline loops: CDR1 LGHNA, CDR2 YNFKEQ. CDR3 coding DNA: TGTGCCAGCAGCCCAGGGGATCTACGGGCAGATACGCAGTATTTT. The encoded protein is CASSPGDLRADTQYF.

This clone has a single count. The chain carries TRBV5-1 and TRBJ1-5; 7 bases are shared with TRBD1. Per germline, CDR1 SGHRS and CDR2 YFSETQ. The J segment lost 6 bases and the V segment lost 0 bases, leaving 3 bases of the junction unmatched. This CDR3 has 14 residues. CDR3 loop: CASSLEGASQPQHF. The CDR3 region has the DNA TGCGCCAGCAGCTTGGAGGGGGCGAGTCAGCCCCAGCATTTT. Based on the CDR3 plus reference TRBV5-1 and TRBJ1-5, the full variable domain is KAGVTQTPRYLIKTRGQQVTLSCSPISGHRSVSWYQQTPGQGLQFLFEYFSETQRNKGNFPGRFSGRQFSNSRSEMNVSTLELGDSALYLCASSLEGASQPQHFGDGTRLSIL.

The chain is built from TRBV9 and TRBJ2-3, with a tentative D call TRBD2 (6 bases). Germline-derived CDR1 and CDR2 are SGDLS and YYNGEE. The CDR3 extends over 16 amino acids. Trimming shortened V by 2 bases and J by 2 bases, and 15 bases separated the two germline ends. CDR3 in DNA: TGTGCCAGCAGCGTGATCGGAGGGACTCTCACAGATACGCAGTATTTT. This encodes CASSVIGGTLTDTQYF.

The gene calls are TRBV6-6 and TRBJ2-3; D is perhaps TRBD2 (6 bases). Germline lookup yields CDR1 MNHNY and CDR2 SVGAGI (reference sequence). Trimming left V 2 bases short and J 11 bases short, with 8 bases between. This CDR3 spans 11 amino acids. CDR3 sequence reads: CASSYRGGQYF. Here the CDR3 DNA reads TGTGCCAGCAGTTACCGGGGAGGGCAGTATTTT.

This chain connects TRBV2 to TRBJ1-1; D gene unclear. The CDR3 runs to 16 residues. Germline CDR1 reads SNHLY; CDR2 reads FYNNEI. Trimming cost V 3 bases and J 0 bases, with 14 bases left between them. The CDR3 nucleotides are TGTGCCAGCAGTGATGATTGGTTTCAGGTGAACACTGAAGCTTTCTTT. This codes for CASSDDWFQVNTEAFF. Full variable domain (missing parts from reference TRBV2 and TRBJ1-1): EPEVTQTPSHQVTQMGQEVILRCVPISNHLYFYWYRQILGQKVEFLVSFYNNEISEKSEIFDDQFSVERPDGSNFTLKIRSTKLEDSAMYFCASSDDWFQVNTEAFFGQGTRLTVV.

The rearrangement joins TRBV7-9 to TRBJ2-1; 8 positions agree with TRBD2. Germline V gene data show CDR1 as SEHNR and CDR2 as FQNEAQ (reference sequence). The J segment lost 4 bases and the V segment lost 6 bases, leaving 5 bases of the junction unmatched. This CDR3 region has 14 residues. CDR3 bases: TGTGCCAGCAGTCGGCGGGAGGTGTACAATGAGCAGTTCTTC. Translated, it gives CASSRREVYNEQFF.

The chain couples TRBV11-2 to TRBJ2-7; 7 nucleotides line up with TRBD1. Losses at the gene ends were 5 bases for V and 2 bases for J; bases not matched to a gene: 21. Germline assignment: CDR1 SGHAT and CDR2 FQNNGV. The CDR3 covers 19 residues. The CDR3 DNA is TGTGCCAGCAGCAGAACCTTGACAGGGCCCCTATCTCCAGCCTACGAGCAGTACTTC. Its protein product is CASSRTLTGPLSPAYEQYF.